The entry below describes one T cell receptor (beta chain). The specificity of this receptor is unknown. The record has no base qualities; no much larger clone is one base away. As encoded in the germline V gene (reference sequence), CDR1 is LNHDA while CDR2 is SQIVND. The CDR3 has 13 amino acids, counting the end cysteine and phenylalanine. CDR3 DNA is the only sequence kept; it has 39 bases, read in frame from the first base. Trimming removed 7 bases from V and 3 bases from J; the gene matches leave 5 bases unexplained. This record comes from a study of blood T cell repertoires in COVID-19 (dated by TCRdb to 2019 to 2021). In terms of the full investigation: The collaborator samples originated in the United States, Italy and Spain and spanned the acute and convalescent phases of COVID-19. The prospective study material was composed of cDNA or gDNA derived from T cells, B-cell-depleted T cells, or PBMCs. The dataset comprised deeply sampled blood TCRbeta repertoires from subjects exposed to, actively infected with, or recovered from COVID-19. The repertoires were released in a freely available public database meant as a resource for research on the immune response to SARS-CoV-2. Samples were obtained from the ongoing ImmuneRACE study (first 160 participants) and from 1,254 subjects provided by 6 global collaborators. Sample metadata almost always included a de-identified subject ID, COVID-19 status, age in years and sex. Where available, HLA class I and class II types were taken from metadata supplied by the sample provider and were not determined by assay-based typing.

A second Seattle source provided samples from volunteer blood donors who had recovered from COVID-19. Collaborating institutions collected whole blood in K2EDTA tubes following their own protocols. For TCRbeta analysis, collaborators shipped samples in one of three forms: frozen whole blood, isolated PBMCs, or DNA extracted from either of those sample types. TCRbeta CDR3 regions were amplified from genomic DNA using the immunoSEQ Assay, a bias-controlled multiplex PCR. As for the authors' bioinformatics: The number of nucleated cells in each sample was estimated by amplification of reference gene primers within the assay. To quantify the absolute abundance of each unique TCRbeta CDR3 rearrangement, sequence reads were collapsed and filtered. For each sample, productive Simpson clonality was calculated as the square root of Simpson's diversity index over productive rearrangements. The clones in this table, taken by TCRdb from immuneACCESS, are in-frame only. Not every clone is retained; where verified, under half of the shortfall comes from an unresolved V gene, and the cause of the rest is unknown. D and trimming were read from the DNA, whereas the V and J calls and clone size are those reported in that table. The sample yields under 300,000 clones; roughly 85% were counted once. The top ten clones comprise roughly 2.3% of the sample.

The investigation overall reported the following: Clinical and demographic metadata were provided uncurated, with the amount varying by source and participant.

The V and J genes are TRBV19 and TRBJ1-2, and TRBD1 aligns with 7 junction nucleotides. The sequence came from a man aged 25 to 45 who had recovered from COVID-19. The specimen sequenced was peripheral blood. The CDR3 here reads CASTKGGHYGYTF. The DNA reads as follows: TGTGCCAGTACGAAAGGGGGCCACTATGGCTACACCTTC.